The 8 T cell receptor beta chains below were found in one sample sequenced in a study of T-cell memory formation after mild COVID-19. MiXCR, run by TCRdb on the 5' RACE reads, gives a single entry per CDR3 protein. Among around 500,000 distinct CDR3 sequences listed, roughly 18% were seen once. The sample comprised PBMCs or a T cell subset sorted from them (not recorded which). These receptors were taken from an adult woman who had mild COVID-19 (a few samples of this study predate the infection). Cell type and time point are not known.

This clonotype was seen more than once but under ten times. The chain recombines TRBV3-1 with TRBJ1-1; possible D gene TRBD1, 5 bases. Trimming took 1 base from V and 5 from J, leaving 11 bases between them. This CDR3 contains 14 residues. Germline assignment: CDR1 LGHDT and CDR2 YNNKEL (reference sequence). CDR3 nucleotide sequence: TGTGCCAGCAGCCAAGTGGGGGGTCGAACTGAAGCTTTCTTT. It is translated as CASSQVGGRTEAFF. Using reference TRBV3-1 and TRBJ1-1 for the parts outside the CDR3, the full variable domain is DTAVSQTPKYLVTQMGNDKSIKCEQNLGHDTMYWYKQDSKKFLKIMFSYNNKELIINETVPNRFSPKSPDKAHLNLHINSLELGDSAVYFCASSQVGGRTEAFFGQGTRLTVV.

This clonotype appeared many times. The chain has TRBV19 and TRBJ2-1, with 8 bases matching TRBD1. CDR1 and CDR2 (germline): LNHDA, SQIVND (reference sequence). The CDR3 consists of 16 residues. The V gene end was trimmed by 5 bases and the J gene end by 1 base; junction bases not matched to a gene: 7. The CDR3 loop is CASSFRQGSSYNEQFF. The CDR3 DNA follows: TGTGCCAGTAGTTTCCGACAGGGGAGTTCCTACAATGAGCAGTTCTTC.

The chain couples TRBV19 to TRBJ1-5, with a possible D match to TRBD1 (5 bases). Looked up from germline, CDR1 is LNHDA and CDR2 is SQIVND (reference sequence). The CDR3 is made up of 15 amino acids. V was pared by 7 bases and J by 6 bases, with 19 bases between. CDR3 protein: CASTLAGHSTQPQHF. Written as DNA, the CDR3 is TGTGCCAGTACCTTGGCCGGACATTCCACTCAGCCCCAGCATTTT.

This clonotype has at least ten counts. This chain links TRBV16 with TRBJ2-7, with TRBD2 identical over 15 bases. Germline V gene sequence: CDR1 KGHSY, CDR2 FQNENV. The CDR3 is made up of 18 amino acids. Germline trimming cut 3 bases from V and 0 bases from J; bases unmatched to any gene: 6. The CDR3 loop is CASSHGLAGGGFSYEQYF. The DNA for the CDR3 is TGTGCCAGCAGCCACGGACTAGCGGGAGGGGGGTTCTCCTACGAGCAGTACTTC.

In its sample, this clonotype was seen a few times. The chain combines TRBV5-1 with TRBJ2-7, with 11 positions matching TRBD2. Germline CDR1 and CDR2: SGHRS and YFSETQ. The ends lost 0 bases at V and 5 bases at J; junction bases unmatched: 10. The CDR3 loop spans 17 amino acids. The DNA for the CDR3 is TGCGCCAGCAGCTTGGTGGTAGCGGGAGGGATGCGCCACGAGCAGTACTTC. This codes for CASSLVVAGGMRHEQYF.

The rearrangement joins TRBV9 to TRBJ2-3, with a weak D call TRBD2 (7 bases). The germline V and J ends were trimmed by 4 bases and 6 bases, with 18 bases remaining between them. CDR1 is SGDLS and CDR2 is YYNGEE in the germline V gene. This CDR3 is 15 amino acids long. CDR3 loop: CASSPQGGVSDTQYF. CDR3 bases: TGTGCCAGCAGCCCCCAAGGGGGGGTAAGCGATACGCAGTATTTT. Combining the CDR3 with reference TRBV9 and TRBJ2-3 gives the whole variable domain DSGVTQTPKHLITATGQRVTLRCSPRSGDLSVYWYQQSLDQGLQFLIQYYNGEERAKGNILERFSAQQFPDLHSELNLSSLELGDSALYFCASSPQGGVSDTQYFGPGTRLTVL.

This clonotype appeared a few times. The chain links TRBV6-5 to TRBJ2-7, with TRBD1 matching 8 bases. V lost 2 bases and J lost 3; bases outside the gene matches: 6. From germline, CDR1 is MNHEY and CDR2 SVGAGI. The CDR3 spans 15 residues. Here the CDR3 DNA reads TGTGCCAGCAGTTACGGCGGACAGGGAGTCTACGAGCAGTACTTC. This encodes CASSYGGQGVYEQYF.

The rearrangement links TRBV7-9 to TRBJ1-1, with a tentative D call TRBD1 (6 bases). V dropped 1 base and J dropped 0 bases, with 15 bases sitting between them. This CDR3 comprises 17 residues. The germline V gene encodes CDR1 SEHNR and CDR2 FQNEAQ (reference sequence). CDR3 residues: CASSLVQGRNVNTEAFF. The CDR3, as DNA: TGTGCCAGCAGCTTAGTACAGGGAAGAAATGTGAACACTGAAGCTTTCTTT.